This T cell receptor (beta chain) stems from a study of regulatory T cells in long-lasting Graves disease. Notes on the study in general: The number of shared public clonotypes was higher in persistent patients (fewer than 3,000) than new patients (roughly 970).

Noted time point: newly diagnosed GD, antithyroid drugs for less than 3 months. Following extraction of RNA from PBMCs, that RNA was used to make the TCR library. For TCR beta, libraries came from iRepertoire HTBI primers and Arm-PCR of CDR3 regions. TCRdb passed the multiplex PCR reads through MiXCR, listing each CDR3 protein once. The data hold about 620,000 distinct CDR3 sequences, with about 15% observed a single time. At least ten counts were recorded for this clonotype. Its antigen is undetermined. Another study also made use of these data, one on T cells in Graves' hyperthyroidism and ophthalmopathy.

The material was peripheral blood mononuclear cells (PBMCs), obtained at new diagnosis, from a patient treated with antithyroid drugs. This receptor was identified in a woman between 25 and 40 years old with Graves disease.

CDR3 in DNA: TGTGCCAGCAGTGCCAGGTCTGGCTACAATGAGCAGTTCTTC. It specifies CASSARSGYNEQFF. This chain connects TRBV2 to TRBJ2-1; D call uncertain. CDR3 length equals 14 residues. The germline CDR1 and CDR2 sequences are SNHLY and FYNNEI. The germline V and J ends were trimmed by 4 bases and 3 bases, with 10 bases remaining between them.